This entry lists 28 T cell receptor beta chains sequenced from one sample in a study of blood T cell repertoires in COVID-19. Assay: immunoSEQ multiplex PCR; the TCRdb copy retains only in-frame clones and omits some. The sample holds around 270,000 clones, approximately 86% seen once. Sequenced sample: peripheral blood. These receptors were collected from a woman in her sixties or seventies with COVID-19, enrolled during active disease.

The chain couples TRBV28 to TRBJ2-7; possible D gene TRBD1, 6 bases. The CDR3 consists of 15 residues. Germline CDR1 is MDHEN and CDR2 is SYDVKM. Deletions cut 6 bases from V and 4 bases from J, with 19 bases between. The CDR3 DNA is TGTGCCAGCAGACCCCAGGGGCGGGCCGGTTACGAGCAGTACTTC. Protein product: CASRPQGRAGYEQYF.

The genes are TRBV2 and TRBJ2-7, with TRBD2 identical over 8 bases. Germline CDR1 reads SNHLY; CDR2 reads FYNNEI. The CDR3 totals 15 residues. After removal of 4 bases from V and 9 bases from J, the junction contained 14 bases not matched to a gene. The CDR3 bases are TGTGCCAGCAGTGCTTCCGTGGCGGGAGGAGGTCTGCAGTACTTC. As protein: CASSASVAGGGLQYF.

The genes are TRBV5-1 and TRBJ2-3, with TRBD1 as a possible D gene (6 bases). The CDR3 is made up of 15 amino acids. V was clipped by 2 bases and J by 5 bases, with 15 bases between them. Germline V lookup: CDR1 SGHRS, CDR2 YFSETQ. Here the CDR3 reads CASSFQPTGQDTQYF. The CDR3 DNA is TGCGCCAGCAGCTTTCAGCCGACAGGTCAAGATACGCAGTATTTT.

The V gene is TRBV19, the J gene TRBJ1-4, with 7 bases that match TRBD1. CDR1 LNHDA and CDR2 SQIVND come from the germline V gene (reference sequence). CDR3 length equals 13 residues. The J segment lost 8 bases and the V segment lost 5 bases, leaving 5 bases of the junction unmatched. The CDR3 here is CASSHNRGEKLFF. The CDR3 nucleotides read TGTGCCAGTAGTCACAACAGGGGCGAAAAACTGTTTTTT.

V and J are TRBV7-3 and TRBJ2-1, with D possibly being TRBD2 (6 bases). The CDR3 is 14 amino acids. Germline V lookup: CDR1 SGHTA, CDR2 FQGTGA. The V end was cut by 2 bases, the J end by 6 bases, with 11 bases between. CDR3 DNA: TGTGCCAGCAGCTTAGGAGGGCTAATCAATGAGCAGTTCTTC. This sequence encodes CASSLGGLINEQFF.

The V and J genes are TRBV28 and TRBJ2-1; 8 bases are a match to TRBD2. The germline gives CDR1 MDHEN, CDR2 SYDVKM. Trimming at V came to 3 bases and at J to 6 bases, leaving 7 bases not matched to a gene. This CDR3 has 15 residues. The CDR3 bases are TGTGCCAGCAGTTTTGTCGGGAGGGGACCCAATGAGCAGTTCTTC. Amino acid sequence: CASSFVGRGPNEQFF.

This rearrangement joins TRBV9 to TRBJ2-7, with 8 bases matching TRBD2. CDR1 is SGDLS and CDR2 is YYNGEE in the germline V gene. V lost 0 bases to trimming and J lost 6 bases; unmatched junction nucleotides: 14. There are 17 residues in the CDR3. CDR3 in amino acids: CASSVAPTVPGGGEQYF. CDR3 coding DNA: TGTGCCAGCAGCGTAGCTCCGACAGTCCCCGGGGGGGGCGAGCAGTACTTC.

The CDR3 DNA reads TGTGCCAGCAGCTCAGACAGGGGGACTGAAGCTTTCTTT. Amino acid sequence: CASSSDRGTEAFF. The chain uses TRBV5-5 and TRBJ1-1; 9 bases match TRBD1. The CDR3 consists of 13 residues. V gave up 3 bases and J gave up 5 bases; unmatched junction bases: 2. From germline, CDR1 is SGHKS and CDR2 YYEKEE (reference sequence). Combining the CDR3 with reference TRBV5-5 and TRBJ1-1 gives the whole variable domain DAGVTQSPTHLIKTRGQQVTLRCSPISGHKSVSWYQQVLGQGPQFIFQYYEKEERGRGNFPDRFSARQFPNYSSELNVNALLLGDSALYLCASSSDRGTEAFFGQGTRLTVV.

This clone has a single count. The chain links TRBV28 to TRBJ1-2, with 9 bases identical to TRBD1. Per the germline V gene, CDR1 is MDHEN and CDR2 is SYDVKM. The CDR3 spans 13 residues. V shed 6 bases and J 4 bases; nucleotides not matched to a gene: 3. In nucleotides, the CDR3 is TGTGCCAGCAGGGGACAGGGTTCCTATGGCTACACCTTC. Encoded protein: CASRGQGSYGYTF.

This rearrangement joins TRBV7-9 to TRBJ1-5; the D is unclear. The V end lost 1 base, the J end lost 7 bases, and 5 bases lay between the germline ends. The V gene's germline CDR1 is SEHNR and CDR2 FQNEAQ (reference sequence). CDR3 size: 12 residues. In nucleotides, the CDR3 is TGTGCCAGCAGCTTAGATCTCCAGCCCCAGCATTTT. It translates to CASSLDLQPQHF.

This chain connects TRBV19 to TRBJ2-7; 9 nucleotides align to TRBD1. The J segment lost 4 bases and the V segment lost 5 bases, leaving 6 bases of the junction unmatched. CDR1 is LNHDA and CDR2 is SQIVND in the germline V gene (reference sequence). CDR3 size: 14 residues. The CDR3 sequence: CASSSDRGRYEQYF. Written as DNA, the CDR3 is TGTGCCAGTAGTTCGGACAGGGGAAGATACGAGCAGTACTTC.

V usage is TRBV5-1 and J usage is TRBJ2-1; D uncertain. There are 15 residues in the CDR3. The germline V and J ends were trimmed by 0 bases and 7 bases, with 14 bases remaining between them. Germline V gene data show CDR1 as SGHRS and CDR2 as YFSETQ. In nucleotides, the CDR3 is TGCGCCAGCAGCTTGGGCAGGCTCACTGGGAATGAGCAGTTCTTC. This codes for CASSLGRLTGNEQFF.

The rearrangement uses TRBV24-1 and TRBJ2-2; 12 bases align to TRBD2. CDR3 length equals 17 residues. CDR1 KGHDR and CDR2 SFDVKD come from the germline V gene. V lost 2 bases to trimming and J lost 3 bases; unmatched junction nucleotides: 3. This chain's CDR3 is CATSDSLAGGDTGELFF. In DNA form, the CDR3 reads TGTGCCACCAGTGATTCCCTAGCGGGAGGGGACACCGGGGAGCTGTTTTTT.

The chain carries TRBV5-1 and TRBJ2-5; unclear D gene. V dropped 5 bases and J dropped 1 base, with 9 bases sitting between them. The germline CDR1 and CDR2 sequences are SGHRS and YFSETQ. The CDR3 consists of 13 residues. The CDR3 coding sequence is TGCGCCAGCAGTCGCGACATCCAAGAGACCCAGTACTTC. Translated: CASSRDIQETQYF.

This chain joins TRBV2 and TRBJ2-7, with D unclear. The CDR3 consists of 13 residues. V was clipped by 5 bases and J by 1 base, with 9 bases between them. Germline V lookup: CDR1 SNHLY, CDR2 FYNNEI. CDR3: CASSPRGSYEQYF. As DNA, the CDR3 is TGTGCCAGCAGTCCGCGTGGTTCCTACGAGCAGTACTTC.

V usage is TRBV27 and J usage is TRBJ1-5; 10 bases line up with TRBD1. CDR1 and CDR2 from the germline V gene are MNHEY and SMNVEV (reference sequence). This CDR3 contains 15 residues. Trimming removed 5 bases from V and 6 bases from J; junction bases left unmatched: 7. CDR3 sequence: CASSPGQGVGQPQHF. The CDR3 bases are TGTGCCAGCAGTCCCGGACAGGGGGTGGGTCAGCCCCAGCATTTT.

V is TRBV7-2 and J is TRBJ1-4, with 9 bases matching TRBD1. The CDR3 totals 15 residues. Germline V CDR1 and CDR2: SGHTA, FQGNSA. V shed 5 bases and J 8 bases; nucleotides not matched to a gene: 9. Written as DNA, the CDR3 is TGTGCCAGCAGCGTCTACAGGGGGCTGGGGGAAAAACTGTTTTTT. Translating it yields CASSVYRGLGEKLFF. Looking up the rest from reference TRBV7-2 and TRBJ1-4 gives the full variable domain: GAGVSQSPSNKVTEKGKDVELRCDPISGHTALYWYRQSLGQGLEFLIYFQGNSAPDKSGLPSDRFSAERTGGSVSTLTIQRTQQEDSAVYLCASSVYRGLGEKLFFGSGTQLSVL.

V gene TRBV4-3 combines with J gene TRBJ2-1; 7 positions agree with TRBD2. CDR1 is LGHNA, CDR2 YSLEER, per germline. The CDR3 is made up of 14 amino acids. V was pared by 1 base and J by 3 bases, with 0 bases of the junction left unmatched. Here the CDR3 DNA reads TGCGCCAGCAGCCAAGGGGACTACTACAATGAGCAGTTCTTC. Its translation is CASSQGDYYNEQFF.

In its sample, this clone was seen once. The chain combines TRBV27 with TRBJ2-5; D is perhaps TRBD1 (5 bases). The CDR3 totals 15 residues. The germline CDR1 and CDR2 sequences are MNHEY and SMNVEV (reference sequence). Trimming pared 2 bases from V and 5 bases from J, leaving 15 bases between. In DNA, the CDR3 is TGTGCCAGCAGTTTACATGTCAGGGTCGGGGAGACCCAGTACTTC. Its translation is CASSLHVRVGETQYF.

The gene calls are TRBV6-6 and TRBJ1-1; 7 nucleotides line up with TRBD1. The CDR3 consists of 15 residues. The V gene end was trimmed by 5 bases and the J gene end by 1 base; junction bases not matched to a gene: 7. Germline-derived CDR1 and CDR2 are MNHNY and SVGAGI (reference sequence). CDR3 sequence reads: CASSPPGQWNTEAFF. In DNA, the CDR3 is TGTGCCAGCAGTCCACCGGGACAGTGGAACACTGAAGCTTTCTTT.

V and J are TRBV5-1 and TRBJ1-6; D perhaps matches TRBD1 (6 bases). The germline CDR1 and CDR2 sequences are SGHRS and YFSETQ. V was cut by 1 base and J by 7 bases, with 15 bases left in between. The CDR3 is 16 residues long. The CDR3 nucleotides read TGCGCCAGCAGCTTGTTTGCGGGGGCGTCAAATTCACCCCTCCACTTT. It codes for CASSLFAGASNSPLHF. The full variable domain, completed using reference TRBV5-1 and TRBJ1-6, is KAGVTQTPRYLIKTRGQQVTLSCSPISGHRSVSWYQQTPGQGLQFLFEYFSETQRNKGNFPGRFSGRQFSNSRSEMNVSTLELGDSALYLCASSLFAGASNSPLHFGNGTRLTVT.

This chain uses TRBV7-7 with TRBJ2-3; possibly TRBD2 for D (6 bases). In germline, CDR1 is SSHAT, CDR2 FNYEAQ (reference sequence). The CDR3 loop spans 16 amino acids. The ends were cut back, 1 base at V and 1 base at J, with 12 bases in the middle. Here the CDR3 reads CASSLGGGAGTDTQYF. DNA of the CDR3: TGTGCCAGCAGCTTAGGAGGAGGGGCGGGCACAGATACGCAGTATTTT.

V usage is TRBV7-2 and J usage is TRBJ2-1, with D tentatively TRBD2 (5 bases). V lost 1 base, J lost 6 bases, and 13 bases lay in between. Germline V gene sequence: CDR1 SGHTA, CDR2 FQGNSA. CDR3 length: 15 amino acids. The chain's CDR3 is CASSLVSGPANEQFF. The CDR3 DNA follows: TGTGCCAGCAGCTTAGTGAGCGGACCCGCCAATGAGCAGTTCTTC.

The rearrangement joins TRBV6-5 to TRBJ2-2; TRBD1 matches at 7 bases. Germline V lookup: CDR1 MNHEY, CDR2 SVGAGI. CDR3 size: 14 residues. Trimming removed 6 bases from V and 4 bases from J; junction bases left unmatched: 5. The CDR3 protein is CASRGQRGTGELFF. CDR3 nucleotide sequence: TGTGCCAGCAGGGGACAGAGGGGCACCGGGGAGCTGTTTTTT.

The chain couples TRBV5-5 to TRBJ2-1; 15 bases are shared with TRBD2. The CDR3 is made up of 19 amino acids. CDR1 and CDR2 (germline): SGHKS, YYEKEE (reference sequence). The junction had 8 bases not matched to a gene; V was cut back by 4 bases and J by 0 bases. CDR3 in amino acids: CASSRQGTSGRYSYNEQFF. In DNA, the CDR3 is TGTGCCAGCAGCCGACAGGGGACTAGCGGGAGGTACTCCTACAATGAGCAGTTCTTC.

The chain recombines TRBV3-1 (or the pseudogene TRBV3-2) with TRBJ2-7; perhaps TRBD2 as D (6 bases). Trimming left V 3 bases short and J 4 bases short, with 13 bases between. Germline-derived CDR1 and CDR2 are LGHDT and YNNKEL (reference sequence). This CDR3 is 14 amino acids long. The CDR3 coding sequence is TGTGCCAGCAGCCAGCCGGGACTTACTTACGAGCAGTACTTC. The encoded protein is CASSQPGLTYEQYF.

Here the CDR3 DNA reads TGTGCCAGCAGCCCGGAGGTTGCTGGTGAGCAGTTCTTC. Translation gives CASSPEVAGEQFF. The chain carries TRBV5-4 and TRBJ2-1, with a possible D match to TRBD2 (5 bases). The CDR3 runs to 13 residues. V lost 4 bases and J lost 9, with 14 bases in between. Germline assignment: CDR1 SGHNT and CDR2 YYREEE (reference sequence).

The chain recombines TRBV3-1 (or the pseudogene TRBV3-2) with TRBJ1-2; D possibly corresponds to TRBD1 (6 bases). CDR1 is LGHDT, CDR2 YNNKEL, per germline (reference sequence). V lost 0 bases, J lost 4 bases, and 9 bases lay in between. The CDR3 is made up of 14 amino acids. The chain's CDR3 is CASSQDWTAYGYTF. CDR3 nucleotides: TGTGCCAGCAGCCAAGATTGGACAGCCTATGGCTACACCTTC.